A selection of T cell receptor beta chains follows, all from one sample in a study of graft-versus-host responses after intestinal transplantation. TCRdb keeps only in-frame clones here, not all; method: immunoSEQ multiplex PCR. The sample consists of 70,000 to 95,000 clones, 85% to 95% of them appearing once. Their recognized antigens are unknown. The sample in question was unstimulated CD8+ T cells sorted from spleen or lymph node cells, obtained before transplant. All receptors derive from a human donor who was the organ donor for an intestinal transplant. CDR3s include the opening cysteine and the closing phenylalanine or tryptophan. D genes are given only for firm matches. Expanded clones get a size class; other rows say once, few or many, or leave the size out.

J gene	V gene	CDR3 length	clone size	D gene	CDR3 DNA	CDR3 protein
TRBJ1-2	TRBV15	12	NA	NA	TGTGCCACCAGCAGCCGGGGAAATGGCTACACCTTC	CATSSRGNGYTF
TRBJ2-7	TRBV11-3	13	NA	TRBD1	TGTGCCAGCAGCTTAGAAGGGACAGGCGAGCAGTACTTC	CASSLEGTGEQYF
TRBJ1-4	TRBV27	14	NA	NA	TGTGCCAGCAGTCCAGGGAGGACTAATGAAAAACTGTCTTTT	CASSPGRTNEKLSF
TRBJ1-2	TRBV19	14	NA	NA	TGTGCCAGTAGTACGGGGGGCGCTGGCTATGGCTACACCTTC	CASSTGGAGYGYTF
TRBJ2-7	TRBV30	14	NA	NA	TGTGCCTGGAGTGTAGGGGTTCTGGGGTACGAGCAGTACTTC	CAWSVGVLGYEQYF
TRBJ2-7	TRBV19	16	NA	TRBD1	TGTGCCAGTAGTAGATCAGGGGGCCGTCACTCCTACGAGCAGTACTTC	CASSRSGGRHSYEQYF
TRBJ2-5	TRBV28	15	NA	TRBD2	TGTGCCAGCAGGCCCAGACTAGCGGGAGAAGAGACCCAGTACTTC	CASRPRLAGEETQYF
TRBJ2-7	TRBV11-3	12	NA	NA	TGTGCCAGCAGATTCCAGGGGGGCGAGCAGTACTTC	CASRFQGGEQYF
TRBJ2-7	TRBV29-1	12	few	NA	TGCAGCGTTGACAGGGGATCCTACGAGCAGTACTTC	CSVDRGSYEQYF
TRBJ2-7	TRBV5-4	13	NA	NA	TGTGCCAGCAGCCAAGGCCTAGGCTACGAGCAGTACTTC	CASSQGLGYEQYF
TRBJ2-1	TRBV7-9	16	NA	TRBD2	TGTGCCAGCAGCTGGGTACTAGCGGATTCCTACAATGAGCAGTTCTTC	CASSWVLADSYNEQFF
TRBJ2-1	TRBV4-2	16	once	TRBD2	TGTGCCAGCAGCCAAGCGCGGGGGGACCCATCCCATGAGCAGTTCTTC	CASSQARGDPSHEQFF
TRBJ2-4	TRBV21-1	11	NA	NA	TGTGCCAGCAGCATTCGGTTTGCGGGTTACTTC	CASSIRFAGYF
TRBJ2-3	TRBV27	13	NA	NA	TGTGCCAGCAGGTTGGCAGCGACAGATACGCAGTATTTT	CASRLAATDTQYF
TRBJ1-1	TRBV4-2	16	NA	TRBD1	TGTGCCAGCAGCCAACTACCGGGACAGATAAACACTGAAGCTTTCTTT	CASSQLPGQINTEAFF
TRBJ2-5	TRBV5-1	14	NA	NA	TGCGCCAGCAGCTTGGTTCCAGGGGAAGAGACCCAGTACTTC	CASSLVPGEETQYF
TRBJ2-7	TRBV5-4	17	NA	TRBD1	TGTGCCAGCAGCTTGGAACAGGGGTCAGTTTTCTCCTACGAGCAGTACTTC	CASSLEQGSVFSYEQYF